This T cell receptor (beta chain) was profiled in a study of T cells expressing NK-cell markers. Findings of the study overall: These clonotypes, the leaders elsewhere, also led the CD3+CD56-NKG2C+ fraction in a few donors. What remained unclear was the HCMV specificity of expanded NKG2C+ T cell clones. The study found dominant NKG2C+ clonotypes at roughly 1.0-7.5% of CD8+ T cells in about six donors.

TCRdb reprocessed the 5' RACE reads and reports one entry per CDR3 protein, with no DNA. This table holds 400,000 to 550,000 distinct CDR3 sequences. In regard to this clonotype: Its antigen remains unknown.

The CDR3 consists of 13 residues. Germline V gene lookup returns CDR1 SQVTM and CDR2 ANQGSEA. Material for sequencing was blood T cells: a sorted CD56 or NKG2C T cell subset, CD4+ or CD8+ T cells, or bulk PBMC T cells (not recorded which). V is TRBV29-1 and J is TRBJ1-2. The receptor was derived from a woman aged 18 to 69 in good health. This chain's CDR3 is CSVETRFSYGYTF.